The clone carrying this T cell receptor beta chain appeared many times. Its antigen is currently unknown. This sample stems from a study of T-cell reconstitution after alpha-beta-depleted transplantation in children. General observations from the study: T-cell numbers and diversity, one year after transplant, stemmed largely from T cells that were newly produced.

Looked up from germline, CDR1 is SQVTM and CDR2 is ANQGSEA. Trimming took 7 bases from V and 2 from J; bases not matched to a gene: 12. The CDR3 length is 15 residues. Preparation of the TCRbeta library involved a method that used unique molecular identifiers. MiXCR, applied by TCRdb to the PCR reads, yields one record per CDR3 protein. The table lists almost 250,000 distinct CDR3 sequences, 20% to 30% of them singletons. The receptor was derived from a girl aged 2 to 10 with Fanconi anemia, due to receive a stem cell transplant. The rearrangement links TRBV29-1 to TRBJ1-1, with 8 bases matching TRBD1. The starting material was PBMCs, obtained before TCRalphabeta/CD19-depleted stem cell transplant. DNA for the CDR3: TGCAGCGCCGTAGGACAGGGTGGGGGAAACACTGAAGCTTTCTTT. The encoded protein is CSAVGQGGGNTEAFF. The full variable domain, in which reference TRBV29-1 and TRBJ1-1 provide the parts outside the CDR3, is SAVISQKPSRDICQRGTSLTIQCQVDSQVTMMFWYRQQPGQSLTLIATANQGSEATYESGFVIDKFPISRPNLTFSTLTVSNMSPEDSSIYLCSAVGQGGGNTEAFFGQGTRLTVV.